The 26 T cell receptor beta chains given below trace back to one sample, sequenced in a study of graft-versus-host responses after intestinal transplantation. Using immunoSEQ multiplex PCR, the repertoire was profiled, and TCRdb retains in-frame clones only, with some absent. The data hold around 19,000 clones, with about 45% observed a single time. The material was alloreactive CD4+ T cells from a mixed lymphocyte reaction culture, obtained before intestinal transplant. Sample subset: CFSE-low proliferating T cells sorted from roughly six-day pre-transplant mixed lymphocyte reaction (GvH or HvG direction). Receptor source: a human patient who received an intestinal transplant.

This clone has just a few counts. The gene calls are TRBV4-1 and TRBJ1-2; a possible D gene is TRBD1 (5 bases). The germline V and J ends were trimmed by 0 bases and 5 bases, with 13 bases remaining between them. The length of the CDR3 is 15 residues. Germline V gene lookup returns CDR1 MGHRA and CDR2 YSYEKL. Here the CDR3 reads CASSQDPGSVYGYTF. The DNA of the CDR3 is TGCGCCAGCAGCCAAGATCCAGGGTCGGTATATGGCTACACCTTC.

The chain uses TRBV7-3 and TRBJ1-1; TRBD1 might be the D (5 bases). V lost 2 bases and J 2 bases, leaving 9 bases between the germline ends. CDR1 and CDR2 (germline): SGHTA, FQGTGA. This CDR3 spans 14 amino acids. The CDR3 coding sequence is TGTGCCAGCAGCTTATCCGGGGGAAACACTGAAGCTTTCTTT. The encoded protein is CASSLSGGNTEAFF.

This clone has more than one count but fewer than ten. This sequence joins TRBV6-6 and TRBJ1-2; D is undetermined. V was clipped by 8 bases and J by 5 bases, with 15 bases between them. CDR3 length equals 13 residues. Germline V CDR1 and CDR2: MNHNY, SVGAGI (reference sequence). The CDR3 sequence: CASGEGSQYGYTF. DNA for the CDR3: TGTGCCAGCGGGGAGGGCAGTCAATATGGCTACACCTTC.

This chain uses TRBV18 with TRBJ2-5; 11 nucleotides agree with TRBD2. The V gene's germline CDR1 is KGHSH and CDR2 LQKENI. V was pared by 8 bases and J by 0 bases, with 8 bases of the junction left unmatched. The CDR3 loop spans 16 amino acids. The CDR3 nucleotides are TGTGCCAGCACTCTGGGACTAGCGGCAAACCAAGAGACCCAGTACTTC. Encoded protein: CASTLGLAANQETQYF.

The rearrangement links TRBV15 to TRBJ2-2; 8 nucleotides agree with TRBD1. V lost 1 base, J lost 5 bases, and 3 bases stayed unmatched. In germline, CDR1 is LNHNV, CDR2 YYDKDF (reference sequence). The CDR3 runs 15 residues. The CDR3 DNA follows: TGTGCCACCAGCAGAGCGGGACAGGCAACCGGGGAGCTGTTTTTT. Encoded protein: CATSRAGQATGELFF.

This clone has more than one count but fewer than ten. DNA for the CDR3: TGTGCCAGCAGCTTAAGCGGGGGAGCGAACACCGGGGAGCTGTTTTTT. It is translated as CASSLSGGANTGELFF. The V gene is TRBV7-2, the J gene TRBJ2-2, with 8 positions matching TRBD2. V was pared by 2 bases and J by 0 bases, with 2 bases of the junction left unmatched. Germline CDR1 is SGHTA and CDR2 is FQGNSA. The CDR3 has 16 amino acids.

This sequence joins TRBV10-3 and TRBJ2-3; the match to TRBD2 covers 8 bases. This CDR3 contains 14 residues. Losses at the gene ends were 10 bases for V and 1 base for J; bases not matched to a gene: 7. The V gene's germline CDR1 is ENHRY and CDR2 SYGVKD. The CDR3 loop reads CATLRGGGTDTQYF. The DNA for the CDR3 is TGTGCCACCCTACGGGGGGGTGGCACAGATACGCAGTATTTT.

The chain carries TRBV5-1 and TRBJ1-2, with D possibly being TRBD1 (5 bases). This CDR3 region has 14 residues. Trimming removed 1 base at V and 4 bases at J, with 11 bases between. Per germline, CDR1 SGHRS and CDR2 YFSETQ. The CDR3 spells CASSLSTGGYGYTF. DNA of the CDR3: TGCGCCAGCAGCTTGTCGACGGGGGGCTATGGCTACACCTTC.

The chain is built from TRBV7-9 and TRBJ2-7; 8 bases line up with TRBD1. The CDR3 is made up of 14 amino acids. Germline V gene data show CDR1 as SEHNR and CDR2 as FQNEAQ (reference sequence). V lost 4 bases, J lost 7 bases, and 9 bases stayed unmatched. CDR3 in DNA: TGTGCCAGCAGCTCGGACAGGGTATCGGCGGAGCAGTACTTC. It specifies CASSSDRVSAEQYF.

The chain joins TRBV19 to TRBJ2-3, with 14 nucleotides matching TRBD2. In germline, CDR1 is LNHDA, CDR2 SQIVND (reference sequence). This CDR3 is 15 amino acids long. The V and J ends lost 10 bases and 4 bases, in that order; junction bases with no gene match: 7. DNA of the CDR3: TGTGCCACCGGACTAGCGGGGGGCCCGGCAGATACGCAGTATTTT. As protein: CATGLAGGPADTQYF.

The chain combines TRBV16 with TRBJ2-1; 7 nucleotides agree with TRBD2. V gave up 0 bases and J gave up 5 bases; unmatched junction bases: 7. The CDR3 totals 16 residues. Germline-derived CDR1 and CDR2 are KGHSY and FQNENV. DNA for the CDR3: TGTGCCAGCAGCCAATCGGGGACTAAAGGGCACAATGAGCAGTTCTTC. Amino acid sequence: CASSQSGTKGHNEQFF.

This clone has a handful of counts. The V gene is TRBV18, the J gene TRBJ2-3, with TRBD1 matching over 8 bases. Germline V gene sequence: CDR1 KGHSH, CDR2 LQKENI. With 6 bases clipped from V and 2 bases from J, the junction kept 10 bases outside the gene matches. The length of the CDR3 is 16 residues. The CDR3 DNA reads TGTGCCAGCTCCCCAGGCCGGACAGGGCCCACAGATACGCAGTATTTT. As protein: CASSPGRTGPTDTQYF.

The CDR3 reads CASSIKTGGFTGELFF. The CDR3 DNA reads TGTGCCAGCAGCATCAAAACAGGGGGCTTCACCGGGGAGCTGTTTTTT. The gene calls are TRBV7-9 and TRBJ2-2, with TRBD1 matching 9 bases. The ends lost 5 bases at V and 4 bases at J; junction bases unmatched: 8. CDR3 size: 16 residues. CDR1 and CDR2 from the germline V gene are SEHNR and FQNEAQ (reference sequence). The full variable domain, completed using reference TRBV7-9 and TRBJ2-2, is DTGVSQNPRHKITKRGQNVTFRCDPISEHNRLYWYRQTLGQGPEFLTYFQNEAQLEKSRLLSDRFSAERPKGSFSTLEIQRTEQGDSAMYLCASSIKTGGFTGELFFGEGSRLTVL.

By sample share, this clone is medium-sized. The rearrangement joins TRBV5-6 to TRBJ1-4, with 7 bases aligning to TRBD1. This CDR3 is 14 amino acids long. Germline loops: CDR1 SGHDT, CDR2 YYEEEE. The trim removed 7 bases at V and 7 bases at J, leaving 10 bases unmatched. The CDR3 bases are TGTGCCAGCGGACGACAGGGTTTCGGTGAAAAACTGTTTTTT. Protein product: CASGRQGFGEKLFF. Full variable domain (rest looked up from reference TRBV5-6 and TRBJ1-4): DAGVTQSPTHLIKTRGQQVTLRCSPKSGHDTVSWYQQALGQGPQFIFQYYEEEERQRGNFPDRFSGHQFPNYSSELNVNALLLGDSALYLCASGRQGFGEKLFFGSGTQLSVL.

The V and J genes are TRBV14 and TRBJ2-7; maybe TRBD2 (6 bases). Germline V CDR1 and CDR2: SGHDN, FVKESK. CDR3 length: 15 residues. V was shortened by 6 bases and J by 7 bases, with 22 bases between the two germline ends. The CDR3 DNA reads TGTGCCAGCAGTCCGACAGTGGGACTGGCGGTGGAGCAGTACTTC. It codes for CASSPTVGLAVEQYF. The whole variable domain, remainder taken from reference TRBV14 and TRBJ2-7, is EAGVTQFPSHSVIEKGQTVTLRCDPISGHDNLYWYRRVMGKEIKFLLHFVKESKQDESGMPNNRFLAERTGGTYSTLKVQPAELEDSGVYFCASSPTVGLAVEQYFGPGTRLTVT.

The rearrangement links TRBV6-6 to TRBJ2-1; TRBD2 agrees at 11 bases. V shed 9 bases, J shed 8 bases, and the junction held 9 bases outside the gene matches. The CDR3 has 14 amino acids. The germline V gene has CDR1 MNHNY and CDR2 SVGAGI (reference sequence). The CDR3 bases are TGTGCCAGTGGGGTAGCGGGGGGGAGGCATGAGCAGTTCTTC. Translated, it gives CASGVAGGRHEQFF.

The chain joins TRBV6-5 to TRBJ1-2; 7 bases line up with TRBD1. After removal of 4 bases from V and 8 bases from J, the junction contained 7 bases not matched to a gene. Germline V gene sequence: CDR1 MNHEY, CDR2 SVGAGI. This CDR3 is built from 13 residues. The CDR3 DNA reads as TGTGCCAGCAGTTTGACAGGGCTCAACGGCTACACCTTC. Amino acids: CASSLTGLNGYTF.

This clone was picked up a small number of times. The rearrangement uses TRBV2 and TRBJ2-7; D perhaps matches TRBD1 (6 bases). In germline, CDR1 is SNHLY, CDR2 FYNNEI. This CDR3 is built from 12 residues. Deletions cut 4 bases from V and 9 bases from J, with 13 bases between. CDR3 sequence: CASSAQGLRQYF. Here the CDR3 DNA reads TGTGCCAGCAGTGCCCAGGGGCTTCGGCAGTACTTC.

This clone showed up just a few times. The CDR3 region has the DNA TGTGCCAGCAGCGTAGGGGCTAGCGGGGGGCCTTTCCTCTACAATGAGCAGTTCTTC. Translating gives CASSVGASGGPFLYNEQFF. V gene TRBV9 combines with J gene TRBJ2-1; 11 bases map to TRBD2. CDR3 length: 19 residues. The germline V gene has CDR1 SGDLS and CDR2 YYNGEE. Germline trimming cut 0 bases from V and 3 bases from J; bases unmatched to any gene: 11. The complete variable domain, with remaining parts taken from reference TRBV9 and TRBJ2-1, reads DSGVTQTPKHLITATGQRVTLRCSPRSGDLSVYWYQQSLDQGLQFLIQYYNGEERAKGNILERFSAQQFPDLHSELNLSSLELGDSALYFCASSVGASGGPFLYNEQFFGPGTRLTVL.

A few counts support this clone. The genes are TRBV27 and TRBJ2-5; 12 positions agree with TRBD2. The CDR3 runs 17 residues. V was pared by 6 bases and J by 0 bases, with 8 bases of the junction left unmatched. Germline CDR1 is MNHEY and CDR2 is SMNVEV (reference sequence). CDR3 region: CASRRTSGAPYQETQYF. CDR3 sequence (DNA): TGTGCCAGCAGGAGGACTAGCGGGGCGCCGTACCAAGAGACCCAGTACTTC.

The table lists this clone with a few counts. The gene calls are TRBV6-5 and TRBJ2-7; TRBD1 matches at 8 bases. Germline assignment: CDR1 MNHEY and CDR2 SVGAGI. Unmatched junction bases numbered 9, after V lost 4 bases and J lost 1 base. The CDR3 has 16 residues. This CDR3 reads CASSSRGRGVSYEQYF. The CDR3, as DNA: TGTGCCAGCAGTTCCAGGGGGCGAGGGGTGTCCTACGAGCAGTACTTC.

The CDR3 loop reads CASSPDKSSYNEQFF. The CDR3 nucleotides read TGTGCCAGCTCACCAGACAAAAGCTCCTACAATGAGCAGTTCTTC. The chain joins TRBV18 to TRBJ2-1; D gene unclear. The V gene lost 2 bases and the J gene lost 0 bases, with 8 bases spanning the gap. CDR1 KGHSH and CDR2 LQKENI come from the germline V gene. The CDR3 contains 15 residues.

V gene TRBV18 combines with J gene TRBJ2-7; 7 bases agree with TRBD1. The J segment lost 2 bases and the V segment lost 6 bases, leaving 7 bases of the junction unmatched. There are 14 residues in the CDR3. The germline V gene encodes CDR1 KGHSH and CDR2 LQKENI. The CDR3 sequence: CASSPRQGTYEQYF. The DNA of the CDR3 is TGTGCCAGCTCCCCGCGACAGGGCACCTACGAGCAGTACTTC.

J is TRBJ2-2 and V is TRBV7-3; 9 bases agree with TRBD2. Germline values: CDR1 SGHTA, CDR2 FQGTGA. Losses at the gene ends were 11 bases for V and 2 bases for J; bases not matched to a gene: 18. The CDR3 runs to 18 residues. The CDR3 region has the DNA TGTGCCTGGAGGTTATCTAGCGGGGTATCCCTCAACACCGGGGAGCTGTTTTTT. It is translated as CAWRLSSGVSLNTGELFF.

The chain combines TRBV5-1 with TRBJ1-4, with D maybe TRBD1 (5 bases). Germline V gives CDR1 SGHRS, CDR2 YFSETQ. Trimming took 0 bases from V and 7 from J, leaving 10 bases between them. The CDR3 covers 14 residues. CDR3 coding DNA: TGCGCCAGCAGCTTGGGTCAGGGAGGTGAAAAACTGTTTTTT. Translation gives CASSLGQGGEKLFF. Filled out from reference TRBV5-1 and TRBJ1-4, the complete variable domain reads KAGVTQTPRYLIKTRGQQVTLSCSPISGHRSVSWYQQTPGQGLQFLFEYFSETQRNKGNFPGRFSGRQFSNSRSEMNVSTLELGDSALYLCASSLGQGGEKLFFGSGTQLSVL.

By its share, this clone is medium-sized. The rearrangement links TRBV9 to TRBJ2-7; the D gene is possibly TRBD2 (5 bases). The CDR3 consists of 16 residues. Germline CDR1 reads SGDLS; CDR2 reads YYNGEE. Between the trimmed V and J ends, which lost 0 bases and 3 bases, there was a span of 16 bases. This chain's CDR3 is CASSVGGAAQIYEQYF. Written as DNA, the CDR3 is TGTGCCAGCAGCGTAGGGGGAGCAGCCCAAATCTACGAGCAGTACTTC. Full variable domain (remainder filled in from reference TRBV9 and TRBJ2-7): DSGVTQTPKHLITATGQRVTLRCSPRSGDLSVYWYQQSLDQGLQFLIQYYNGEERAKGNILERFSAQQFPDLHSELNLSSLELGDSALYFCASSVGGAAQIYEQYFGPGTRLTVT.